The source of this T cell receptor beta chain is a study of T cell responses to AZD1222 COVID-19 vaccine. Study-wide findings and caveats: Sampling that yielded the repertoires occurred only after the peak T cell response. Vaccination with two AZD1222 doses was followed by a rise in Spike-specific TCR breadth and depth.

Generated by immunoSEQ multiplex PCR, the TCRdb table keeps only in-frame clones and is missing some. The sample gives approximately 91,000 clones, approximately 90% of which show up once; around 30% is in the top ten. The ends were cut back, 4 bases at V and 12 bases at J, with 13 bases in the middle. Germline loops: CDR1 SGHRS, CDR2 YFSETQ. This CDR3 has 12 residues. Points on this clone: Its antigen is not known.

V gene TRBV5-1 combines with J gene TRBJ1-4; possible D gene TRBD1, 6 bases. The source was peripheral blood, collected 28 days after the second AZD1222 dose. The receptor was derived from an adult who received the AZD1222 COVID-19 vaccine. The CDR3 region is CASSLQGVELFF. CDR3 nucleotide sequence: TGCGCCAGCAGCCTACAGGGCGTTGAACTGTTTTTT.